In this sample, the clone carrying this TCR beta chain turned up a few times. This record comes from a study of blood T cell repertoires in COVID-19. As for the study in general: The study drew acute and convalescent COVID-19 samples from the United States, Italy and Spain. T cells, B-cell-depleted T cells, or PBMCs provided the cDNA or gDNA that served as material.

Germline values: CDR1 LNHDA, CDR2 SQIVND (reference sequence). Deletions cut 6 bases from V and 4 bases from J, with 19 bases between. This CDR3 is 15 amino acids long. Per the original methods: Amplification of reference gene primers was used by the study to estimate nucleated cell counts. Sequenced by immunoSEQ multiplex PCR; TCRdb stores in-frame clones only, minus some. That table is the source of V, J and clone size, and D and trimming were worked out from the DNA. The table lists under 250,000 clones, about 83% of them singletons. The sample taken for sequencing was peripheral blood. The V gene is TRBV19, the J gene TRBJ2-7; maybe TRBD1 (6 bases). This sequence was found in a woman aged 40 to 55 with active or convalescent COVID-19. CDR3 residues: CASRAGTKASYEQYF. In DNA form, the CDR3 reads TGTGCCAGTAGGGCCGGGACAAAAGCGAGTTACGAGCAGTACTTC.